The next 31 T cell receptor beta chains were all read from a single sample in a study of primary melanoma T cells and metastatic recurrence. The data were produced by immunoSEQ multiplex PCR, yet TCRdb's version contains in-frame clones alone and is incomplete. This sample has several hundred clones; around 85% occur once, and the top ten carry 16%. Sequenced sample: melanoma tumor tissue. The source is a human donor with melanoma.

V usage is TRBV14 and J usage is TRBJ1-2, with D hard to call. CDR1 and CDR2 from the germline V gene are SGHDN and FVKESK. Between the trimmed V and J ends, which lost 1 base and 4 bases, there was a span of 19 bases. The CDR3 covers 17 residues. CDR3: CASSQVGAGRSGYGYTF. The CDR3 DNA reads TGTGCCAGCAGCCAAGTTGGAGCAGGTCGTAGCGGCTATGGCTACACCTTC.

The chain couples TRBV19 to TRBJ2-1; TRBD2 might be the D (7 bases). This CDR3 spans 13 amino acids. The V end was cut by 7 bases, the J end by 8 bases, with 15 bases between. Germline V gives CDR1 LNHDA, CDR2 SQIVND (reference sequence). CDR3 DNA sequence: TGTGCCAGTATGGCGGGGGCGGGCCATGAGCAGTTCTTC. This translates into CASMAGAGHEQFF.

Points on this clone: Other DNA sequences in this sample translate to the same CDR3. V gene TRBV18 combines with J gene TRBJ1-1; D perhaps matches TRBD1 (6 bases). Germline V gene lookup returns CDR1 KGHSH and CDR2 LQKENI. V was shortened by 1 base and J by 3 bases, with 21 bases between the two germline ends. The CDR3 extends over 18 amino acids. The CDR3 protein is CASSPQRNSGTPYTEAFF. The CDR3 DNA is TGTGCCAGCTCACCACAAAGGAATTCCGGGACACCGTACACTGAAGCTTTCTTT.

The chain combines TRBV19 with TRBJ2-7; possibly TRBD1 for D (6 bases). This CDR3 spans 15 amino acids. Trimming removed 5 bases at V and 4 bases at J, with 18 bases between. CDR1 and CDR2 from the germline V gene are LNHDA and SQIVND (reference sequence). CDR3 region: CASSPFGQGMYEQYF. CDR3 nucleotide sequence: TGTGCCAGTAGTCCATTTGGGCAGGGGATGTACGAGCAGTACTTC.

The J gene is TRBJ2-7, the V gene TRBV18, with 13 nucleotides matching TRBD2. Germline V gene lookup returns CDR1 KGHSH and CDR2 LQKENI. This CDR3 is built from 14 residues. The V segment lost 5 bases and the J segment 5 bases; nucleotides outside the gene matches: 3. The CDR3 sequence: CASSAGLAGDEQYF. In DNA form, the CDR3 reads TGTGCCAGCTCAGCCGGACTAGCGGGGGACGAGCAGTACTTC.

The rearrangement links TRBV11-3 to TRBJ2-2; tentative D call: TRBD1 (5 bases). This CDR3 contains 16 residues. V lost 1 base, J lost 6 bases, and 15 bases lay in between. Looked up from germline, CDR1 is SGHNT and CDR2 is YENEEA. CDR3 DNA sequence: TGTGCCAGCAGCTTAGTGGTGACAGCGATACCCGGGGAGCTGTTTTTT. This encodes CASSLVVTAIPGELFF.

The gene calls are TRBV18 and TRBJ2-3, with 7 nucleotides matching TRBD2. CDR1 KGHSH and CDR2 LQKENI come from the germline V gene. Unmatched junction bases numbered 10, after V lost 8 bases and J lost 2 bases. The CDR3 contains 15 residues. CDR3 in amino acids: CASGGSDETTDTQYF. Written as DNA, the CDR3 is TGTGCCAGCGGCGGGAGTGACGAGACCACAGATACGCAGTATTTT. Full variable domain (remainder filled in from reference TRBV18 and TRBJ2-3): NAGVMQNPRHLVRRRGQEARLRCSPMKGHSHVYWYRQLPEEGLKFMVYLQKENIIDESGMPKERFSAEFPKEGPSILRIQQVVRGDSAAYFCASGGSDETTDTQYFGPGTRLTVL.

The rearrangement uses TRBV19 and TRBJ2-7, with D possibly matching TRBD1 (5 bases). Germline values: CDR1 LNHDA, CDR2 SQIVND (reference sequence). Trimming took 5 bases from V and 0 from J, leaving 8 bases between them. The CDR3 covers 13 residues. The CDR3 region has the DNA TGTGCCAGTAGTTTACAGGCCTCCTACGAGCAGTACTTC. Its protein product is CASSLQASYEQYF. Full variable domain (outside the CDR3, taken from reference TRBV19 and TRBJ2-7): DGGITQSPKYLFRKEGQNVTLSCEQNLNHDAMYWYRQDPGQGLRLIYYSQIVNDFQKGDIAEGYSVSREKKESFPLTVTSAQKNPTAFYLCASSLQASYEQYFGPGTRLTVT.

The rearrangement uses TRBV29-1 and TRBJ2-1; D possibly corresponds to TRBD2 (6 bases). Per the germline V gene, CDR1 is SQVTM and CDR2 is ANQGSEA. V lost 6 bases to trimming and J lost 4 bases, with 25 bases between them. The CDR3 is 17 residues long. CDR3 bases: TGCAGCGTCGCAATGTTGGGACTGCGGCCCACTTACAATGAGCAGTTCTTC. Encoded protein: CSVAMLGLRPTYNEQFF.

This clone is hyperexpanded in the sample. The V gene is TRBV15, the J gene TRBJ2-1; tentatively, D is TRBD2 (5 bases). The CDR3 runs to 15 residues. Per the germline V gene, CDR1 is LNHNV and CDR2 is YYDKDF (reference sequence). V lost 2 bases and J lost 5, with 13 bases in between. The CDR3 reads CATSRPAGVNNEQFF. Here the CDR3 DNA reads TGTGCCACCAGCAGACCGGCGGGTGTTAACAATGAGCAGTTCTTC.

V and J are TRBV25-1 and TRBJ2-5; 7 positions agree with TRBD1. This CDR3 is built from 15 residues. The V segment lost 1 base and the J segment 5 bases; nucleotides outside the gene matches: 7. The germline V gene encodes CDR1 MGHDK and CDR2 SYGVNS. CDR3 amino acids: CASSESQGTIETQYF. Written as DNA, the CDR3 is TGTGCCAGCAGTGAATCACAGGGGACGATTGAGACCCAGTACTTC.

This clone was picked up one time. The junction departs from germline at one end; a sequencing error may be responsible. The rearrangement joins TRBV5-1 to TRBJ1-3, with D uncertain. This CDR3 has 18 residues. The germline V gene encodes CDR1 SGHRS and CDR2 YFSETQ. The CDR3 DNA reads TGCGCCAGCAGCTTGAGGTGGGTTGGCGCTAACTCTGGAAACACTATATATTTT. It codes for CASSLRWVGANSGNTIYF.

The rearrangement uses TRBV25-1 and TRBJ2-1, with D possibly matching TRBD2 (6 bases). V lost 5 bases and J 4 bases, leaving 12 bases between the germline ends. Germline CDR1 reads MGHDK; CDR2 reads SYGVNS. There are 14 residues in the CDR3. The CDR3 reads CASSQGREYNEQFF. The CDR3 DNA is TGTGCCAGCAGTCAAGGGCGGGAATACAATGAGCAGTTCTTC.

This clone is a singleton in its sample. The chain recombines TRBV19 with TRBJ1-3; D is possibly TRBD1 (6 bases). This CDR3 region has 15 residues. Trimming pared 10 bases from V and 0 bases from J, leaving 16 bases between. CDR1 is LNHDA and CDR2 is SQIVND in the germline V gene (reference sequence). DNA for the CDR3: TGTGCCACCCTGGACAGTTTCTACTCTGGAAACACCATATATTTT. Protein sequence: CATLDSFYSGNTIYF.

CDR3 sequence (DNA): TGTGCCAGCAGCCAACGCAAGGCGCACACTGAAGCTTTCTTT. Amino acid sequence: CASSQRKAHTEAFF. The chain uses TRBV14 and TRBJ1-1, with D uncertain. The CDR3 is made up of 14 amino acids. Germline lookup yields CDR1 SGHDN and CDR2 FVKESK. Trimming removed 2 bases from V and 3 bases from J, with 10 bases in between.

This clone came up a few times. The chain employs TRBV15 and TRBJ1-3, with TRBD1 as a possible D gene (5 bases). V lost 6 bases and J 0 bases, leaving 12 bases between the germline ends. The germline gives CDR1 LNHNV, CDR2 YYDKDF (reference sequence). This CDR3 is 15 amino acids long. Written as DNA, the CDR3 is TGTGCCACCAGAGAGGGGCCCTTCTCTGGAAACACCATATATTTT. Translation gives CATREGPFSGNTIYF.

The rearrangement joins TRBV19 to TRBJ1-5, with a possible D match to TRBD1 (6 bases). The ends were cut back, 4 bases at V and 4 bases at J, with 17 bases in the middle. The germline V gene has CDR1 LNHDA and CDR2 SQIVND (reference sequence). CDR3 length equals 16 residues. The CDR3: CASSKPGQGGNQPQHF. The CDR3, as DNA: TGTGCCAGTAGTAAACCGGGACAAGGAGGTAATCAGCCCCAGCATTTT.

Comments on this clone: One end of the junction does not line up with germline, which may come from a read error. The CDR3 DNA sequence: TGTGCCACCAGCAGAGATGGAAGCGGGGCCCAAGAGATCCAGTACTTC. Translating it yields CATSRDGSGAQEIQYF. The chain carries TRBV15 and TRBJ2-5; 7 bases are a match to TRBD2. The CDR3 is made up of 16 amino acids. Germline V gene data show CDR1 as LNHNV and CDR2 as YYDKDF (reference sequence).

The chain has TRBV6-8 and TRBJ2-7; 12 bases are a match to TRBD2. The CDR3 contains 15 residues. The V segment lost 5 bases and the J segment 2 bases; nucleotides outside the gene matches: 4. Germline CDR1 reads MNHGY; CDR2 reads SAAAGT. Here the CDR3 DNA reads TGTGCCAGCAGTGCGACTAGCGGGAGAACCTACGAGCAGTACTTC. The encoded protein is CASSATSGRTYEQYF.

This clone showed up just a few times. The chain has TRBV6-8 and TRBJ1-4, with TRBD1 matching over 8 bases. V lost 8 bases and J lost 10; bases outside the gene matches: 9. CDR1 and CDR2 (germline): MNHGY, SAAAGT. This CDR3 is built from 13 residues. The CDR3 sequence is CASGLAGGGKLFF. As DNA, the CDR3 is TGTGCCAGCGGATTGGCAGGGGGCGGAAAACTGTTTTTT.

This chain's CDR3 is CASKNNVVNAFF. The CDR3 nucleotides are TGTGCCAGCAAAAATAACGTAGTTAACGCTTTCTTT. V and J are TRBV6-8 and TRBJ1-1, with D uncertain. V lost 7 bases and J lost 11, with 17 bases in between. The germline CDR1 and CDR2 sequences are MNHGY and SAAAGT. CDR3 length: 12 residues.

The chain carries TRBV6-8 and TRBJ1-2; no reliable D call. The V gene's germline CDR1 is MNHGY and CDR2 SAAAGT. Trimming cost V 2 bases and J 0 bases, with 7 bases left between them. CDR3 length: 14 residues. Here the CDR3 reads CASSYQQSNYGYTF. For the CDR3, the DNA is TGTGCCAGCAGTTACCAACAGTCTAACTATGGCTACACCTTC.

This clone was counted between two and nine times. The chain joins TRBV19 to TRBJ1-1; maybe TRBD1 (6 bases). This CDR3 has 15 amino acids. Between the trimmed V and J ends, which lost 4 bases and 1 base, there was a span of 13 bases. Germline V lookup: CDR1 LNHDA, CDR2 SQIVND (reference sequence). The CDR3 nucleotides are TGTGCCAGTAGTAAGCAGTACAGGGAGAACACTGAAGCTTTCTTT. Amino acids: CASSKQYRENTEAFF.

The chain joins TRBV11-3 to TRBJ1-3, with D unresolved. With 3 bases removed from V and 0 bases from J, the gap between germline ends came to 6 bases. CDR1 and CDR2 from the germline V gene are SGHNT and YENEEA. The CDR3 totals 14 residues. CDR3 amino acids: CASSFQLSGNTIYF. CDR3 DNA sequence: TGTGCCAGCAGCTTTCAGCTCTCTGGAAACACCATATATTTT.

J is TRBJ1-4 and V is TRBV5-1; TRBD1 matches 7 bases. Germline-derived CDR1 and CDR2 are SGHRS and YFSETQ. CDR3 length equals 14 residues. J gave up 7 bases and V 5 bases, and 8 bases lay outside the gene matches. In DNA form, the CDR3 reads TGCGCCAGCAGTCAGCAGGGGGTCGGTGAAAAACTGTTTTTT. It codes for CASSQQGVGEKLFF.

This clone was recorded once. The V gene is TRBV30, the J gene TRBJ1-3; D ambiguous. V was cut by 4 bases and J by 0 bases, with 4 bases left in between. The CDR3 contains 12 residues. Germline CDR1 reads GTSNPN; CDR2 reads SVGIG (reference sequence). For the CDR3, the DNA is TGTGCCTGGAAGGCCTCTGGAAACACCATATATTTT. As protein: CAWKASGNTIYF. The whole variable domain, filled in from reference TRBV30 and TRBJ1-3, reads SQTIHQWPATLVQPVGSPLSLECTVEGTSNPNLYWYRQAAGRGLQLLFYSVGIGQISSEVPQNLSASRPQDRQFILSSKKLLLSDSGFYLCAWKASGNTIYFGEGSWLTVV.

This clone came up a few times. The chain carries TRBV11-3 and TRBJ2-1; 8 positions match TRBD1. This CDR3 has 15 residues. Germline V gives CDR1 SGHNT, CDR2 YENEEA. J lost 4 bases, V lost 5 bases, and 7 bases had no gene match. DNA for the CDR3: TGTGCCAGCAGCGGCAGGGGGCATCGTTACAATGAGCAGTTCTTC. Amino acid sequence: CASSGRGHRYNEQFF.

This clone was seen only once. This chain connects TRBV11-3 to TRBJ2-5; possible D gene TRBD1, 6 bases. From germline, CDR1 is SGHNT and CDR2 YENEEA. The CDR3 runs to 15 residues. With 5 bases removed from V and 2 bases from J, the gap between germline ends came to 15 bases. The CDR3 spells CASSQGYTLQETQYF. The CDR3 nucleotides read TGTGCCAGCAGCCAGGGGTACACTTTACAAGAGACCCAGTACTTC.

In DNA, the CDR3 is TGCGCCAGCAGCCAAGTTTCCGGGGTGAGCCACGAGCAGTACTTC. As protein: CASSQVSGVSHEQYF. The chain carries TRBV1 and TRBJ2-7; the DNA was not compared with TRBD2, the D call given in the table. TRBV1 is a listed pseudogene. This CDR3 comprises 15 residues.

V gene TRBV7-6 combines with J gene TRBJ1-1, with TRBD1 as a possible D gene (6 bases). Germline V gives CDR1 SGHVS, CDR2 FNYEAQ. This CDR3 spans 18 amino acids. Trimming removed 2 bases from V and 0 bases from J, with 19 bases in between. CDR3 nucleotides: TGTGCCAGCAGCTTAACTGGGGGGGGCCCGTTTGTGAACACTGAAGCTTTCTTT. It yields the protein CASSLTGGGPFVNTEAFF.

The chain links TRBV7-4 to TRBJ1-5; D not certain. The CDR3 sequence is 13 residues long. The ends were cut back, 1 base at V and 2 bases at J, with 3 bases in the middle. In germline, CDR1 is SGHVT, CDR2 SQSDAQ. The DNA of the CDR3 is TGTGCCAGCAGCTTAGTGGGCAATCAGCCCCAGCATTTT. Translating it yields CASSLVGNQPQHF.